The subject of this entry is one T cell receptor (beta chain). The data belong to a study of blood T cell repertoires in COVID-19. Study information: The samples span acute and convalescent COVID-19 from the United States, Italy and Spain. T cells, B-cell-depleted T cells, or PBMCs provided the cDNA or gDNA that served as material.

Repertoires were generated with immunoSEQ multiplex PCR, while TCRdb's copy carries only in-frame clones and drops some. This sample carries 200,000 to 300,000 clones, 65% to 90% of them seen once, and the ten largest clones take approximately 4.5%. This CDR3 comprises 14 residues. Trimming at V came to 5 bases and at J to 5 bases, leaving 5 bases not matched to a gene. CDR1 is SGHDN and CDR2 is FVKESK in the germline V gene. The genes are TRBV14 and TRBJ1-3, with 8 nucleotides matching TRBD1. Sequences were obtained from peripheral blood. This clonotype originated in a woman in her 70s with acute or convalescent COVID-19. CDR3 DNA: TGTGCCAGCAGCGGTTTCAGGGGGCGAAACACCATATATTTT. Protein sequence: CASSGFRGRNTIYF.